This T cell receptor (beta chain) was obtained from a study of response to subunit inactivated influenza vaccine. With regard to this clonotype: Its target is unknown.

CDR3 length: 16 amino acids. Trimming took 3 bases from V and 7 from J; bases not matched to a gene: 11. CDR1 and CDR2 (germline): GTSNPN, SVGIG (reference sequence). Whole-study results and caveats: After each seasonal influenza vaccination, few new T cells are recruited, the authors suggested.

TCRdb called the RT-PCR reads again in MiXCR, with one record for every CDR3 protein. The sample includes 400,000 to 550,000 distinct CDR3 sequences, about 25% of them seen just once. The starting material was CD4+ T cells sorted from PBMCs, obtained less than 6 days after vaccination. This clonotype originated in a man aged 50 or older who received an inactivated influenza vaccine. The chain links TRBV30 to TRBJ2-1, with 11 bases lining up with TRBD2. The CDR3 region is CAWSSGGVAGGNEQFF. CDR3 coding DNA: TGTGCCTGGAGCTCCGGGGGAGTAGCGGGAGGGAATGAGCAGTTCTTC.